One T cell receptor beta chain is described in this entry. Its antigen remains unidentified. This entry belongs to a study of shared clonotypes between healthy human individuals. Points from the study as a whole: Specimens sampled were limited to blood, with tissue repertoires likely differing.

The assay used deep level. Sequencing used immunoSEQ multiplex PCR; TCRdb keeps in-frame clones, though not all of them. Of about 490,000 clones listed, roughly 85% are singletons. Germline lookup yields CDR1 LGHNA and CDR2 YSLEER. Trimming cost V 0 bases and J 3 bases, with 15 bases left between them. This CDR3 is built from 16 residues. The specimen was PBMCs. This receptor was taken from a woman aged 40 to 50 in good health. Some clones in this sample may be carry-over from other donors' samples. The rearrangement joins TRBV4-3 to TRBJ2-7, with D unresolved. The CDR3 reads CASSQERASSYYEQYF. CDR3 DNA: TGCGCCAGCAGCCAAGAAAGGGCCTCCTCCTACTACGAGCAGTACTTC.